The rows below give T cell receptor beta chains drawn from one sample of a study of beta chain features in type 1 diabetes. Repertoires were generated with immunoSEQ multiplex PCR, while TCRdb's copy carries only in-frame clones and drops some. The sample yields around 180,000 clones, 7% to 9% seen once. The sample was central memory CD4+ T cells from blood. All receptors derive from a man between 18 and 29 years old with type 1 diabetes. CDR3s include the opening cysteine and the closing phenylalanine or tryptophan. A D gene is named only where the DNA matches it firmly. For some rows the clone size is stated as once, few or many, or as a class when expanded; others skip it.

TRBJ2-1 few TRBV5-1 TRBD2 CASSFLAGELNEQFF TGCGCCAGCAGCTTCCTAGCGGGGGAACTCAATGAGCAGTTCTTC
TRBJ2-1 few TRBV28 NA CASSPRTNEQFF TGTGCCAGCAGTCCCCGGACAAATGAGCAGTTCTTC
TRBJ2-3 NA TRBV28 TRBD1 CASSFRGGLSTDTQYF TGTGCCAGCAGTTTTCGAGGGGGCCTAAGCACAGATACGCAGTATTTT
TRBJ2-2 NA TRBV27 TRBD2 CASSPTSGNTGELFF TGTGCCAGCAGTCCGACTAGCGGAAACACCGGGGAGCTGTTTTTT
TRBJ2-7 NA TRBV5-4 TRBD1 CASSSNTGVGEQYF TGTGCCAGCAGCTCGAACACAGGGGTCGGGGAGCAGTACTTC
TRBJ2-1 few TRBV28 TRBD1 CASSPPDRVDHEQFF TGTGCCAGCAGTCCCCCGGACAGGGTGGATCATGAGCAGTTCTTC
TRBJ2-5 few TRBV28 NA CASSFGQGGQETQYF TGTGCCAGCAGTTTTGGGCAGGGGGGCCAAGAGACCCAGTACTTC
TRBJ2-4 NA TRBV2 TRBD1 CASDPRTGGGNIQYF TGTGCCAGCGATCCCCGGACAGGGGGAGGCAACATTCAGTACTTC
TRBJ1-4 NA TRBV10-3 TRBD1 CAISESGQVASREKLFF TGTGCCATCAGTGAGTCGGGACAGGTAGCCAGCCGTGAAAAACTGTTTTTT
TRBJ1-6 few TRBV28 NA CASGMGEKGPRNSPLHF TGTGCCAGCGGGATGGGTGAAAAGGGGCCCAGGAATTCACCCCTCCACTTT
TRBJ1-3 NA TRBV30 TRBD1 CAGTGTGHGNTIYF TGTGCCGGTACCGGGACAGGGCATGGAAACACCATATATTTT
TRBJ1-2 NA TRBV2 NA CASSSWGVNYGYTF TGTGCCAGCAGCTCTTGGGGGGTTAACTATGGCTACACCTTC
TRBJ2-1 NA TRBV7-8 TRBD1 CASSAGQGEFF TGTGCCAGCAGCGCAGGACAGGGGGAGTTCTTC
TRBJ1-2 few TRBV6-6 TRBD1 CASSLDRGYGYTF TGTGCCAGCAGTTTGGACAGGGGCTATGGCTACACCTTC
TRBJ2-1 NA TRBV5-1 TRBD1 CASSARGQGLYNEQFF TGCGCCAGCAGCGCGCGTGGACAGGGGCTTTACAATGAGCAGTTCTTC
TRBJ1-2 NA TRBV9 TRBD1 CASSAATGAYGYTF TGTGCCAGCAGCGCCGCTACAGGGGCCTATGGCTACACCTTC
TRBJ2-5 many TRBV9 NA CASSVDHQVEETQYF TGTGCCAGCAGCGTAGACCACCAGGTGGAAGAGACCCAGTACTTC
TRBJ2-2 NA TRBV5-4 NA CASSSPWQSGELFF TGTGCCAGCAGCTCCCCATGGCAGTCCGGGGAGCTGTTTTTT
TRBJ2-2 NA TRBV19 TRBD1 CASRTGLTGELFF TGTGCCAGTAGGACAGGGCTCACCGGGGAGCTGTTTTTT
TRBJ2-5 NA TRBV10-3 NA CAISDGQGQTQYF TGTGCCATCAGTGATGGTCAGGGTCAGACCCAGTACTTC
TRBJ1-1 NA TRBV7-2 NA CASSSEWNTEAFF TGTGCCAGCAGCTCGGAGTGGAACACTGAAGCTTTCTTT
TRBJ2-5 NA TRBV18 NA CASSPPVATGETQYF TGTGCCAGCTCACCACCGGTAGCGACCGGAGAGACCCAGTACTTC
TRBJ2-4 NA TRBV4-2 NA CASSLGGGAKNIQYF TGTGCCAGCAGCTTGGGAGGGGGAGCCAAAAACATTCAGTACTTC
TRBJ1-2 NA TRBV28 TRBD1 CASSGAGGQGTYYGYTF TGTGCCAGCAGTGGGGCAGGGGGGCAGGGTACTTACTATGGCTACACCTTC
TRBJ2-7 NA TRBV28 NA CASSLEEPQYF TGTGCCAGCAGTTTAGAGGAGCCACAGTACTTC
TRBJ1-2 NA TRBV2 TRBD1 CASSEDRGTYGYTF TGTGCCAGCAGTGAAGACAGGGGAACCTATGGCTACACCTTC
TRBJ1-2 few TRBV2 NA CASRLYGYTF TGTGCCAGCAGACTCTATGGCTACACCTTC
TRBJ1-5 many TRBV30 NA CAWSQDSNQPQHF TGTGCCTGGAGCCAGGATAGCAATCAGCCCCAGCATTTT
TRBJ2-6 few TRBV7-9 NA CASSYPRDRGANVLTF TGTGCCAGCAGTTACCCCAGGGATAGAGGGGCCAACGTCCTGACTTTC
TRBJ2-2 NA TRBV28 TRBD2 CASNPLGAGADGELFF TGTGCCAGCAACCCTTTGGGAGCGGGAGCCGACGGGGAGCTGTTTTTT
TRBJ2-7 many TRBV2 TRBD2 CASRPTSGVHYEQYF TGTGCCAGCAGGCCGACTAGCGGGGTGCACTACGAGCAGTACTTC
TRBJ2-3 NA TRBV29-1 TRBD2 CSVGLAGESTDTQYF TGCAGCGTTGGTCTAGCGGGAGAAAGCACAGATACGCAGTATTTT
TRBJ2-1 NA TRBV11-2 NA CASSPPEGPRKRGEQFF TGTGCCAGCAGCCCCCCTGAGGGTCCTAGGAAACGGGGTGAGCAGTTCTTC
TRBJ2-5 few TRBV29-1 NA CSVWARGAGETQYF TGCAGCGTTTGGGCCCGGGGGGCTGGAGAGACCCAGTACTTC
TRBJ2-1 NA TRBV19 TRBD2 CASSPGTIYNEQFF TGTGCCAGTAGTCCCGGGACTATCTACAATGAGCAGTTCTTC
TRBJ2-1 few TRBV6-5 NA CASSRGSGYNEQFF TGTGCCAGCAGCCGAGGGAGCGGATACAATGAGCAGTTCTTC
TRBJ2-2 NA TRBV6-1 TRBD1 CASSEVDRARTGELFF TGTGCCAGCAGTGAAGTGGACAGGGCAAGGACCGGGGAGCTGTTTTTT
TRBJ2-7 NA TRBV11-2 TRBD2 CASSLRGVGISYEQYF TGTGCCAGCAGCTTACGGGGGGTGGGAATTTCCTACGAGCAGTACTTC
TRBJ1-1 NA TRBV7-9 NA CASSLLVPGTEAFF TGTGCCAGCAGCTTATTAGTTCCCGGCACTGAAGCTTTCTTT
TRBJ2-7 NA TRBV7-2 NA CASSLAQGYEQYF TGTGCCAGCAGCTTAGCACAGGGCTACGAGCAGTACTTC